This T cell receptor beta chain stems from a study of cytomegalovirus exposure and HLA in healthy donors. Study-wide points: Segments of the TCR beta V type were, in most cases, productive about 87% or about 30% of the time in an earlier analysis. Later analysis showed TCR association rates varying by HLA locus, highest for DRB1 and lowest for HLA-C. Later analysis demonstrated an association between a missense DCLRE1C variant and TCR beta V- and J-gene trimming. A later analysis reportedly identified an Asian-associated ancestry cluster as carrying fewer N-insertions than the approximately 640-donor mean.

PCR used 60 Vbeta primers and 13 Jbeta primers. TCRdb's table, derived via immunoSEQ multiplex PCR, lists solely in-frame clones and lacks some. The profile shows 72,000 or so clones, about three quarters of them singletons. This clone was picked up a small number of times. No antigen is known for it. Germline assignment: CDR1 MRHNA and CDR2 SNTAGT. The CDR3 covers 15 residues. Between the trimmed V and J ends, which lost 0 bases and 4 bases, there was a span of 7 bases. The clonotype was recovered from a young woman in good health and CMV-seropositive. Sequenced: PBMCs. The V gene is TRBV6-4, the J gene TRBJ2-6; D might be TRBD1 (5 bases). The CDR3, as DNA: TGTGCCAGCAGTGACTCCAGGACAGGGGCCAACGTCCTGACTTTC. It yields the protein CASSDSRTGANVLTF.